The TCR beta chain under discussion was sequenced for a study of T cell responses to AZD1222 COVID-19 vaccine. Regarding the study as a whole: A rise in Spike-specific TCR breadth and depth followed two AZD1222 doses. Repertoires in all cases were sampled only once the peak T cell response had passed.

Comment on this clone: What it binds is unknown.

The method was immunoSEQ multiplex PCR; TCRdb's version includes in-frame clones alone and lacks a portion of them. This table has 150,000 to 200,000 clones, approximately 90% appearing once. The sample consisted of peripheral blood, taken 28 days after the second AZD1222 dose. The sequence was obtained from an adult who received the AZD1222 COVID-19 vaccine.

CDR3 sequence reads: CASSAQSKDTQYF. CDR3 coding DNA: TGTGCCAGCAGCGCCCAGAGTAAGGATACGCAGTATTTT. V usage is TRBV3-1 (or the pseudogene TRBV3-2) and J usage is TRBJ2-3; D gene ambiguous. This CDR3 has 13 residues. The germline V gene encodes CDR1 LGHDT and CDR2 YNNKEL (reference sequence). V lost 5 bases, J lost 6 bases, and 12 bases lay in between.